The 18 T cell receptor beta chains reported below all come from one sample, sequenced in a study of shared clonotypes between healthy human individuals. Profiled with immunoSEQ multiplex PCR; TCRdb holds only in-frame clones, not every one. The sample includes hundreds of thousands of clones, 96% of them seen just once. Naive-designated CD8 cells lacked CD45RO, were positively enriched for CCR7, and omitted terminally differentiated effector memory CD45RA+ cells. Sequences were obtained from naive CD8+ T cells sorted from blood. The receptors stem from a woman aged 25-40 years in good health.

The V and J genes are TRBV10-2 and TRBJ2-7; 7 bases are shared with TRBD1. This CDR3 contains 15 residues. V lost 6 bases, J lost 5 bases, and 13 bases stayed unmatched. CDR1 is WSHSY, CDR2 SAAADI, per germline. In DNA form, the CDR3 reads TGCGCCAGCAGAGCAGGGGGACAACCAGCCCACGAGCAGTACTTC. Amino acids: CASRAGGQPAHEQYF.

CDR3 coding DNA: TGTGCCAGCAGGAGCCCCCGTACGGGGGTTGAGCAGTTCTTC. This translates into CASRSPRTGVEQFF. The V call is TRBV2, the J call TRBJ2-1, with a weak D call TRBD2 (6 bases). CDR3 length equals 14 residues. Trimming took 6 bases from V and 9 from J, leaving 18 bases between them. Germline V gene sequence: CDR1 SNHLY, CDR2 FYNNEI.

The chain employs TRBV7-3 and TRBJ2-6; no firm D call. The germline V gene encodes CDR1 SGHTA and CDR2 FQGTGA. The ends were cut back, 0 bases at V and 0 bases at J, with 6 bases in the middle. There are 16 residues in the CDR3. CDR3 amino acids: CASSLTVRSGANVLTF. DNA of the CDR3: TGTGCCAGCAGCTTAACCGTCCGCTCTGGGGCCAACGTCCTGACTTTC.

V gene TRBV7-2 combines with J gene TRBJ2-5; TRBD2 aligns across 7 bases. In germline, CDR1 is SGHTA, CDR2 FQGNSA. V lost 2 bases, J lost 11 bases, and 11 bases stayed unmatched. The CDR3 runs 14 residues. CDR3 nucleotides: TGTGCCAGCAGCTTAAACCCGCAGGCGGGGGAGCAGTACTTC. Amino acids: CASSLNPQAGEQYF.

The J gene is TRBJ2-1, the V gene TRBV2; 12 bases fit TRBD2. Trimming at V came to 8 bases and at J to 4 bases, leaving 3 bases not matched to a gene. There are 14 residues in the CDR3. CDR1 SNHLY and CDR2 FYNNEI come from the germline V gene. CDR3 protein: CASGLAGGYNEQFF. Written as DNA, the CDR3 is TGTGCCAGCGGTCTAGCGGGAGGGTACAATGAGCAGTTCTTC.

V is TRBV4-1 and J is TRBJ1-1; a weak D match, TRBD1 (5 bases). Germline lookup yields CDR1 MGHRA and CDR2 YSYEKL. Trimming took off 2 bases at V and 6 bases at J, with 16 bases between the two ends. This CDR3 has 15 amino acids. CDR3 protein: CASSQRGPPGPEAFF. The DNA of the CDR3 is TGCGCCAGCAGCCAAAGGGGACCGCCTGGTCCTGAAGCTTTCTTT.

The chain has TRBV7-9 and TRBJ2-7; D may correspond to TRBD1 or TRBD2 (7 bases each). V gave up 4 bases and J gave up 7 bases, with 17 bases separating them. Looked up from germline, CDR1 is SEHNR and CDR2 is FQNEAQ (reference sequence). This CDR3 contains 14 residues. The CDR3 spells CASSSGGGPWEQYF. The CDR3 coding sequence is TGTGCCAGCAGCTCAGGGGGAGGGCCCTGGGAGCAGTACTTC.

The chain is built from TRBV6-5 and TRBJ1-1; D call uncertain. CDR3 length: 14 amino acids. CDR1 and CDR2 from the germline V gene are MNHEY and SVGAGI. Trimming shortened V by 6 bases and J by 2 bases, and 13 bases separated the two germline ends. The CDR3 DNA reads as TGTGCCAGCAGAGGATACAGAATAAACACTGAAGCTTTCTTT. Translating gives CASRGYRINTEAFF.

The chain employs TRBV20-1 and TRBJ2-7; D ambiguous. CDR3 length equals 10 residues. Deletions cut 3 bases from V and 7 bases from J, with 7 bases between. Germline CDR1 is DFQATT and CDR2 is SNEGSKA (reference sequence). The CDR3 DNA reads TGCAGTGCTAGTACGAATGAGCAGTACTTC. Protein product: CSASTNEQYF.

The chain recombines TRBV5-6 with TRBJ2-2, with TRBD1 matching 11 bases. The CDR3 contains 18 residues. Germline lookup yields CDR1 SGHDT and CDR2 YYEEEE. J was trimmed by 6 bases and V by 0 bases; bases with no gene match: 10. CDR3 in DNA: TGTGCCAGCAGCTTGGTTCCCAGGACAGGGGGCGCTTCCGGGGAGCTGTTTTTT. Translating it yields CASSLVPRTGGASGELFF.

The V gene is TRBV6-5, the J gene TRBJ2-2; D is undetermined. This CDR3 spans 13 amino acids. Trimming removed 8 bases at V and 5 bases at J, with 12 bases between. Looked up from germline, CDR1 is MNHEY and CDR2 is SVGAGI. Written as DNA, the CDR3 is TGTGCCAGCCGAGAGGTTAATACCGGGGAGCTGTTTTTT. Its translation is CASREVNTGELFF.

The CDR3 DNA sequence: TGTGCCATCAGTGAGTCTACTAATGAGCAGTTCTTC. This encodes CAISESTNEQFF. The chain links TRBV10-3 to TRBJ2-1; D is unresolved. CDR1 is ENHRY, CDR2 SYGVKD, per germline. The CDR3 covers 12 residues. With 0 bases removed from V and 7 bases from J, the gap between germline ends came to 4 bases.

The V call is TRBV28, the J call TRBJ1-2; no clear D gene. The CDR3 is made up of 13 amino acids. Germline V gene sequence: CDR1 MDHEN, CDR2 SYDVKM. The V and J ends lost 8 bases and 2 bases respectively, with 12 bases between them. The CDR3, as DNA: TGTGCCAGCGGGCCCGTCACCAACTATGGCTACACCTTC. It codes for CASGPVTNYGYTF.

V and J are TRBV27 and TRBJ1-5; 10 nucleotides align to TRBD1. V was clipped by 5 bases and J by 5 bases; unmatched bases: 9. Per germline, CDR1 MNHEY and CDR2 SMNVEV (reference sequence). This CDR3 comprises 16 residues. The CDR3 protein is CASSRGQGSVHQPQHF. The CDR3 DNA is TGTGCCAGCAGTCGGGGACAGGGGTCCGTTCATCAGCCCCAGCATTTT.

The rearrangement links TRBV28 to TRBJ1-5; 7 bases map to TRBD1. Per germline, CDR1 MDHEN and CDR2 SYDVKM. This CDR3 has 16 amino acids. V was pared by 6 bases and J by 2 bases, with 10 bases of the junction left unmatched. The chain's CDR3 is CASSGTVGFGNQPQHF. The CDR3 nucleotides are TGTGCCAGCAGCGGGACAGTGGGATTTGGCAATCAGCCCCAGCATTTT.

The chain joins TRBV10-2 to TRBJ2-1, with D possibly being TRBD2 (6 bases). V was cut by 4 bases and J by 7 bases, with 8 bases left in between. The germline gives CDR1 WSHSY, CDR2 SAAADI. The CDR3 is 12 amino acids. This chain's CDR3 is CASSVGTNEQFF. As DNA, the CDR3 is TGCGCCAGCAGTGTCGGGACTAATGAGCAGTTCTTC.

V is TRBV27 and J is TRBJ2-2; weak D call: TRBD1 (6 bases). Germline V gene lookup returns CDR1 MNHEY and CDR2 SMNVEV (reference sequence). The CDR3 consists of 14 residues. V dropped 5 bases and J dropped 6 bases, with 13 bases sitting between them. The CDR3 loop is CASSPKQGAGELFF. DNA for the CDR3: TGTGCCAGCAGTCCGAAACAGGGCGCCGGGGAGCTGTTTTTT.

J is TRBJ2-1 and V is TRBV5-1; D might be TRBD2 (7 bases). Germline CDR1 and CDR2: SGHRS and YFSETQ. Between the trimmed V and J ends, which lost 4 bases and 1 base, there was a span of 24 bases. This CDR3 has 19 amino acids. CDR3 DNA: TGCGCCAGCAGCCCCGCTGGTGGGAGGGGGGGTTGGTCCTACAATGAGCAGTTCTTC. Its protein is CASSPAGGRGGWSYNEQFF. Full variable domain (rest looked up from reference TRBV5-1 and TRBJ2-1): KAGVTQTPRYLIKTRGQQVTLSCSPISGHRSVSWYQQTPGQGLQFLFEYFSETQRNKGNFPGRFSGRQFSNSRSEMNVSTLELGDSALYLCASSPAGGRGGWSYNEQFFGPGTRLTVL.